What follows is one TCR beta chain and its context. The germline gives CDR1 LNHDA, CDR2 SQIVND (reference sequence). Trimming took off 7 bases at V and 1 base at J, with 8 bases between the two ends. There are 14 residues in the CDR3. Participants had their cohort set by participant-reported clinical history. This specimen comes from a study of blood T cell repertoires in COVID-19. Turning to the study itself: Samples representing acute and convalescent COVID-19 were sourced from the United States, Italy and Spain.

Assay: immunoSEQ multiplex PCR; the TCRdb copy retains only in-frame clones and omits some. The table lists fewer than 350,000 clones, approximately 81% of them singletons. The chain is built from TRBV19 and TRBJ2-6; D is uncertain. Sequenced: PBMCs or T cells enriched from blood (not recorded which). The TCR originated in a woman in her 30s who had been exposed to COVID-19. The CDR3 sequence: CASTQFSGANVLTF. DNA for the CDR3: TGTGCCAGTACCCAATTTTCTGGGGCCAACGTCCTGACTTTC.